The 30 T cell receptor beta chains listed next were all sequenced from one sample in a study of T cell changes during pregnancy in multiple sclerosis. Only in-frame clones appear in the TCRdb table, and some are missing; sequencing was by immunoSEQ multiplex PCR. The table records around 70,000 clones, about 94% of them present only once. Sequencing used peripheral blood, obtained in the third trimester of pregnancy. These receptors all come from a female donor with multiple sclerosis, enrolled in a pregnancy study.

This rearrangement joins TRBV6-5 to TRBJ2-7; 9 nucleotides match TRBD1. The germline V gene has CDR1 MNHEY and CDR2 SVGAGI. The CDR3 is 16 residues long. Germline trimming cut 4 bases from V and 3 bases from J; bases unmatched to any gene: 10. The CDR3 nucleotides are TGTGCCAGCAGTTCGGCCGCGACAGGGGGTATCTACGAGCAGTACTTC. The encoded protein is CASSSAATGGIYEQYF.

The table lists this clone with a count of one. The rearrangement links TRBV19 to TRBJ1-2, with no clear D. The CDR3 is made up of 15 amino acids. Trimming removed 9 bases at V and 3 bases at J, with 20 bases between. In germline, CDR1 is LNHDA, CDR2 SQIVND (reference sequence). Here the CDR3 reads CASKDSLGTYYGYTF. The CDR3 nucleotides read TGTGCCAGCAAAGATAGTCTGGGCACATACTATGGCTACACCTTC.

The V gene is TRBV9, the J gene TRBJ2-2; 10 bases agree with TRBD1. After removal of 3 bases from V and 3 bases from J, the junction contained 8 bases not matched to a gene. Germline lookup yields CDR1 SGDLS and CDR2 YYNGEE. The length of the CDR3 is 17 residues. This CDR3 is CASSEPRQGADTGELFF. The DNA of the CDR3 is TGTGCCAGCAGCGAGCCCAGACAGGGGGCAGACACCGGGGAGCTGTTTTTT.

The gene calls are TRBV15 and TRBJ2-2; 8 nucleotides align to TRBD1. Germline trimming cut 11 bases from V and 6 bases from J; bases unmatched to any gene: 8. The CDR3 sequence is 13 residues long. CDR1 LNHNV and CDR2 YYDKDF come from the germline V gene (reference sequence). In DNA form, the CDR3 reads TGTGCCGCCCGGACAGGGTGGGCCGGGGAGCTGTTTTTT. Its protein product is CAARTGWAGELFF.

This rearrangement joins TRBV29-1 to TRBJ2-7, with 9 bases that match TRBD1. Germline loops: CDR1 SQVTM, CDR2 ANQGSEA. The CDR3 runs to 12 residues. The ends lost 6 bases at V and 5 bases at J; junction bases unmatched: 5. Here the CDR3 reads CSVQGAPHEQYF. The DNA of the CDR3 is TGCAGCGTACAGGGGGCGCCCCACGAGCAGTACTTC.

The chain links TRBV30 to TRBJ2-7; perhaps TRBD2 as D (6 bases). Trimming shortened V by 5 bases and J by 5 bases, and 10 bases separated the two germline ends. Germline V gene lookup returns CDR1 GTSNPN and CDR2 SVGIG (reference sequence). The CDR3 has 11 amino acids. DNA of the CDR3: TGTGCCTGGGGGGGGACCCACGAGCAGTACTTC. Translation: CAWGGTHEQYF.

CDR3 nucleotides: TGTGCCAGCAGCGTCCAGGGGTTCAATCAGCCCCAGCATTTT. It codes for CASSVQGFNQPQHF. The chain carries TRBV9 and TRBJ1-5, with D possibly being TRBD1 (6 bases). Germline values: CDR1 SGDLS, CDR2 YYNGEE. The CDR3 is made up of 14 amino acids. Trimming stripped 2 bases from V and 3 bases from J, with 9 bases between.

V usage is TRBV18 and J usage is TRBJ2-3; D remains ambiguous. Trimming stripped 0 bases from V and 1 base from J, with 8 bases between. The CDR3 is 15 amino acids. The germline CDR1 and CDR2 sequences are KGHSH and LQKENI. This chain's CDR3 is CASSPPFSGTDTQYF. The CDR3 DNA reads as TGTGCCAGCTCACCACCGTTTTCAGGCACAGATACGCAGTATTTT.

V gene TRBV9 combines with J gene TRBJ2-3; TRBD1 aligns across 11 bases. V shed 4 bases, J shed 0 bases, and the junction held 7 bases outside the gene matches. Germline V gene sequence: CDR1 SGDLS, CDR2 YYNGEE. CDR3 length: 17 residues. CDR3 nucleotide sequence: TGTGCCAGCAGCCTGAGGACAGGGGGCCCCAGCACAGATACGCAGTATTTT. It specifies CASSLRTGGPSTDTQYF.

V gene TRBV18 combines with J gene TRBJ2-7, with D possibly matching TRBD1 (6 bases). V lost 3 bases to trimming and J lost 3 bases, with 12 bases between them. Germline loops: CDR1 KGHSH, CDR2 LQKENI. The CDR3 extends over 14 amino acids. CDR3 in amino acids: CASSPYDRIYEQYF. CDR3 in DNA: TGTGCCAGCTCACCGTACGACAGGATCTACGAGCAGTACTTC. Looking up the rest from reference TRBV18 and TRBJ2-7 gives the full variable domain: NAGVMQNPRHLVRRRGQEARLRCSPMKGHSHVYWYRQLPEEGLKFMVYLQKENIIDESGMPKERFSAEFPKEGPSILRIQQVVRGDSAAYFCASSPYDRIYEQYFGPGTRLTVT.

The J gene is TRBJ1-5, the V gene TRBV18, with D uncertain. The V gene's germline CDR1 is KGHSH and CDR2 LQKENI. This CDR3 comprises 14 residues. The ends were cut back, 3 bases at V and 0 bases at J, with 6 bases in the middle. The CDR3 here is CASSPDNSNQPQHF. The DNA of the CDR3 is TGTGCCAGCTCACCTGACAATAGCAATCAGCCCCAGCATTTT.

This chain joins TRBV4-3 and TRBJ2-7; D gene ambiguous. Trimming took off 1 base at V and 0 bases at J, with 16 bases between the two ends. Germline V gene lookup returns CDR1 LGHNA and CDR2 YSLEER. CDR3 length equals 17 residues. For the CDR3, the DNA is TGCGCCAGCAGCCAAGGCGGCGTTTCGCGTAGCTCCTACGAGCAGTACTTC. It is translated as CASSQGGVSRSSYEQYF.

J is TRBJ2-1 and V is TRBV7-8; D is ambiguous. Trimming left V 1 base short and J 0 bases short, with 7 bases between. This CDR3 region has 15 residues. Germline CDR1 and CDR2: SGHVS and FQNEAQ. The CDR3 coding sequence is TGTGCCAGCAGCTTAGATCTTAGCTCCTACAATGAGCAGTTCTTC. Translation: CASSLDLSSYNEQFF.

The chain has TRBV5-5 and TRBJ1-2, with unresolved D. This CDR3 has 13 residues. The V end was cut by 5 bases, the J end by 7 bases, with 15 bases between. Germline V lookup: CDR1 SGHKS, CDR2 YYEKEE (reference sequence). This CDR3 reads CASSPLMESGYTF. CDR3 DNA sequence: TGTGCCAGCAGTCCCTTGATGGAGTCTGGCTACACCTTC.

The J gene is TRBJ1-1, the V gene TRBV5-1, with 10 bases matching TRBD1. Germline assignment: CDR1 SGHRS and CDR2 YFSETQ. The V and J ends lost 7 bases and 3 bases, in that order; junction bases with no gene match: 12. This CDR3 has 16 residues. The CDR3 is CASGRSTGQGYTEAFF. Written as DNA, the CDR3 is TGCGCCAGCGGCCGATCGACGGGACAGGGGTACACTGAAGCTTTCTTT.

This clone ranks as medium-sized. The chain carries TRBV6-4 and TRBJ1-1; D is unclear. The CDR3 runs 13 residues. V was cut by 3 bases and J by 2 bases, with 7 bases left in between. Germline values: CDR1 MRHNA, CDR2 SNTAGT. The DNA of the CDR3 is TGTGCCAGCAGTGATGAGGCTAACACTGAAGCTTTCTTT. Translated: CASSDEANTEAFF.

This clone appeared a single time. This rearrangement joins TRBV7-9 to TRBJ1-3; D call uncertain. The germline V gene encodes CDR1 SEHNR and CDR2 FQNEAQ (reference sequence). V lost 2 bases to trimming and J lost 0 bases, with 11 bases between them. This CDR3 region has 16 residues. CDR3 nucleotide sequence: TGTGCCAGCAGCTTATTCGGCGGCTCCTCTGGAAACACCATATATTTT. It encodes CASSLFGGSSGNTIYF.

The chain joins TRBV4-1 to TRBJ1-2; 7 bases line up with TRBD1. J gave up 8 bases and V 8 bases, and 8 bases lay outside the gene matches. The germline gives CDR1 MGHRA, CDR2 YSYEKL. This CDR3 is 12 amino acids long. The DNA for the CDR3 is TGCGCCAGCCTAGGTAGGGGGCGAGGCTACACCTTC. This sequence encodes CASLGRGRGYTF.

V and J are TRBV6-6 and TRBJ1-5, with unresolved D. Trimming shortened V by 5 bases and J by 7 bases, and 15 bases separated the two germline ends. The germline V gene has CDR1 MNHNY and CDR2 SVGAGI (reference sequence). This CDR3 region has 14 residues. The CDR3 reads CASSETVGWQPQHF. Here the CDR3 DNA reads TGTGCCAGCAGTGAGACGGTGGGCTGGCAGCCCCAGCATTTT.

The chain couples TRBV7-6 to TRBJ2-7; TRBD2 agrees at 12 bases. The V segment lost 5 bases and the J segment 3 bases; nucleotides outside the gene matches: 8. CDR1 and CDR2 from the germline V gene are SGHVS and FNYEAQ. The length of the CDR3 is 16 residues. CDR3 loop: CASSHRLAGALYEQYF. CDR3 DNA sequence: TGTGCCAGCAGCCACAGACTAGCGGGGGCCCTCTACGAGCAGTACTTC.

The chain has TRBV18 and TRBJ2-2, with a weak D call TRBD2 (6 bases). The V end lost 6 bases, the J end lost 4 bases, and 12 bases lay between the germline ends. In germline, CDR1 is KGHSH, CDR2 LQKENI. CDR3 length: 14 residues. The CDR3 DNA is TGTGCCAGCTCGCCTACTAGCACCACCGGGGAGCTGTTTTTT. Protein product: CASSPTSTTGELFF.

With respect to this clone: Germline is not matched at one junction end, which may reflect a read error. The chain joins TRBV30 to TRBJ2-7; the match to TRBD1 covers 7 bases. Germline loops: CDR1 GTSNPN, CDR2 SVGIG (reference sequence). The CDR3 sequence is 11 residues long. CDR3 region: CSSGTAYEQYF. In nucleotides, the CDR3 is TGCTCCTCCGGGACAGCCTACGAGCAGTACTTC.

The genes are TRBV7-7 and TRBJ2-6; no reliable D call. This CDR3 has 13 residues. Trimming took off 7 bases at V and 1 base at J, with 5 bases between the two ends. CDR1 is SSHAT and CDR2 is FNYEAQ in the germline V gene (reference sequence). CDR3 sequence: CASTTSGANVLTF. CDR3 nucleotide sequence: TGTGCCAGCACCACTTCTGGGGCCAACGTCCTGACTTTC.

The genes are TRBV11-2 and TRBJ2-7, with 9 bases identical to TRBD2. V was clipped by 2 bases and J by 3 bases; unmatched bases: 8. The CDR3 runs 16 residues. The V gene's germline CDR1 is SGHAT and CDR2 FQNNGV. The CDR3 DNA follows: TGTGCCAGCAGCTTACGAGGTAGCGGGAGATACTACGAGCAGTACTTC. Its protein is CASSLRGSGRYYEQYF.

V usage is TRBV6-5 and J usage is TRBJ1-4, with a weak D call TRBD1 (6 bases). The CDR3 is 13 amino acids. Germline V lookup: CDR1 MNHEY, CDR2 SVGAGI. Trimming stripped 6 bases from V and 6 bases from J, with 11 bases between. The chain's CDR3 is CASRSGGHEKLFF. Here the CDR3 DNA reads TGTGCCAGCAGGTCGGGGGGGCATGAAAAACTGTTTTTT.

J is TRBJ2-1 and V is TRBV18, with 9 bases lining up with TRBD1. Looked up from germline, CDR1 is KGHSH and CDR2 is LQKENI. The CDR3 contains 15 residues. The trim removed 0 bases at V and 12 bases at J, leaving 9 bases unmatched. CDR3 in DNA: TGTGCCAGCTCACCACCGACCGGACAGGGGAAGTCGCAGTTCTTC. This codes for CASSPPTGQGKSQFF.

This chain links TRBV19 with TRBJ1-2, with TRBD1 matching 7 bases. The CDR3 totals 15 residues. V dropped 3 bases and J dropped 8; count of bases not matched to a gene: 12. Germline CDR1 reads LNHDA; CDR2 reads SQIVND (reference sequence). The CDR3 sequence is CASSILRGLGIGYTF. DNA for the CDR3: TGTGCCAGTAGTATTCTAAGGGGGCTTGGTATCGGCTACACCTTC.

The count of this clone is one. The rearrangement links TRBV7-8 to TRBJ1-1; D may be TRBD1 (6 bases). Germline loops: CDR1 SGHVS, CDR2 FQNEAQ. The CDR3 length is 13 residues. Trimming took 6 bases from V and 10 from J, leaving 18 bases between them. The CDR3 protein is CASRPSGARGAFF. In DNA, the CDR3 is TGTGCCAGCAGACCTTCAGGGGCAAGGGGAGCTTTCTTT.

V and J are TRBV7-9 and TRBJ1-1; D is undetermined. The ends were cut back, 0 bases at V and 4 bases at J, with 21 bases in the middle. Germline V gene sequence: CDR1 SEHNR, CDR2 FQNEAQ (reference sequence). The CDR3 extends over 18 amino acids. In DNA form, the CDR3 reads TGTGCCAGCAGCTTAGCTGGGAATCTTGGCGGGGTTCGCACTGAAGCTTTCTTT. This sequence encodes CASSLAGNLGGVRTEAFF. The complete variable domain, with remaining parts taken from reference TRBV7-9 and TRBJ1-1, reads DTGVSQNPRHKITKRGQNVTFRCDPISEHNRLYWYRQTLGQGPEFLTYFQNEAQLEKSRLLSDRFSAERPKGSFSTLEIQRTEQGDSAMYLCASSLAGNLGGVRTEAFFGQGTRLTVV.

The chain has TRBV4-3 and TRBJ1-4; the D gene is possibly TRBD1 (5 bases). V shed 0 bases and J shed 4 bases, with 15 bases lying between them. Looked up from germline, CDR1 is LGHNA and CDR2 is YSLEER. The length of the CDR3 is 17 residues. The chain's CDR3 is CASSQDWGGVHNEKLFF. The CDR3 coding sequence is TGCGCCAGCAGCCAAGATTGGGGGGGGGTACATAATGAAAAACTGTTTTTT.